Here is one TCR beta chain with its context. The data originate from a study of response to subunit inactivated influenza vaccine. MiXCR was run by TCRdb on the RT-PCR reads, yielding one entry per CDR3 protein. The data show roughly 540,000 distinct CDR3 sequences, less than 25% seen once. V lost 6 bases to trimming and J lost 0 bases; unmatched junction nucleotides: 6. This CDR3 has 16 residues. Germline V gene lookup returns CDR1 SQVTM and CDR2 ANQGSEA. The data were also submitted as part of a second study, on T cells expressing NK-cell markers. That work states: 5'RACE template switching built TCR beta cDNA with unique molecular identifiers. From sorted CD3+CD56+NKG2C+, CD3+CD56+NKG2C- and CD3+CD56-NKG2C+ T cells came the TCR beta repertoires. HCMV specificity of expanded NKG2C+ T cell clones remained unclear.

The sample in question was CD4+ T cells sorted from PBMCs, obtained roughly 13 days after vaccination. J is TRBJ2-3 and V is TRBV29-1, with 13 bases identical to TRBD2. This TCR was recovered from a man in his forties or fifties who received an inactivated influenza vaccine. CDR3 loop: CSVRGGLAGSTDTQYF. The CDR3 DNA reads TGCAGCGTCCGAGGGGGACTAGCGGGGAGCACAGATACGCAGTATTTT.